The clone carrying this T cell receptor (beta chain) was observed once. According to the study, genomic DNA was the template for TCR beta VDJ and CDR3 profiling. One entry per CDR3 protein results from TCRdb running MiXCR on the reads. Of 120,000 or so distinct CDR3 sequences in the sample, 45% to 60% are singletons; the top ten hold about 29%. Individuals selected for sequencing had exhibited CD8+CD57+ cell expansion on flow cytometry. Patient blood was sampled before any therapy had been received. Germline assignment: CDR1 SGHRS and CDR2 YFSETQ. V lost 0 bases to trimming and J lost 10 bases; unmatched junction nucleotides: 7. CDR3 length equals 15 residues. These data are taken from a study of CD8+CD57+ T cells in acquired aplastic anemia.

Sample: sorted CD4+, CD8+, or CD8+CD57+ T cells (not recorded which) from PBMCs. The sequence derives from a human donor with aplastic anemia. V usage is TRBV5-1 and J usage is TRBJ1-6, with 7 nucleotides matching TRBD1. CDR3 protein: CASSLAGRGRSPLHF. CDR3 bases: TGCGCCAGCAGCTTGGCCGGCAGGGGGAGATCACCCCTCCACTTT.